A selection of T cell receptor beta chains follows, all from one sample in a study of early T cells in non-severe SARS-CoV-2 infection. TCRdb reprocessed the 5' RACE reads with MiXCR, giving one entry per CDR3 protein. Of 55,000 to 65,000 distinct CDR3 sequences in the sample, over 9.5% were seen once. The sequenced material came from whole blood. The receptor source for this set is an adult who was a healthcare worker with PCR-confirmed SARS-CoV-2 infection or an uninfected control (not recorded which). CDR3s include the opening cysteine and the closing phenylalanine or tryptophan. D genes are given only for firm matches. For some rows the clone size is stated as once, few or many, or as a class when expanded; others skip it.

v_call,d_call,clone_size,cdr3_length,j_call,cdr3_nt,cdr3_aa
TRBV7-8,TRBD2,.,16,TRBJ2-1,TGTGCCAGCAGCGTTGGGACTAACCGAATCTCGGATGAGCAGTTCTTC,CASSVGTNRISDEQFF
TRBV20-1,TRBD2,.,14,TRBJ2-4,TGCAGTGCTCCAAGGACTAGCGGGAGCCACATTCAGTACTTC,CSAPRTSGSHIQYF
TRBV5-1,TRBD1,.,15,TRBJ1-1,TGCGCCAGCAGCCTGGAGACAGGGGGCAACACTGAAGCTTTCTTT,CASSLETGGNTEAFF
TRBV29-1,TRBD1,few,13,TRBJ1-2,TGCAGCGCCGGACAGGGGGCTTTCTATGGCTACACCTTC,CSAGQGAFYGYTF
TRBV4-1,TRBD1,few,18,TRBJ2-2,TGCGCCAGCAGCCAAGTGTTACCGGGACAGGGTTACACCGGGGAGCTGTTTTTT,CASSQVLPGQGYTGELFF
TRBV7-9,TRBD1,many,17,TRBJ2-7,TGTGCCAGCAGCTTAGGATTTATAGGGACAGGGTTCATCGAGCAGTACTTC,CASSLGFIGTGFIEQYF
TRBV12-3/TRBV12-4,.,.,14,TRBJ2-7,TGTGCCAGCAGTTGGGGCCCGAGCTCCTACGAGCAGTACTTC,CASSWGPSSYEQYF
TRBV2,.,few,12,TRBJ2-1,TGTGCCAGCAATGAAAACGGGGAGGCGCAGTTCTTC,CASNENGEAQFF
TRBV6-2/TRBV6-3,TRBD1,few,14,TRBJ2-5,TGTGCCAGCAGTGCCGGGACAGGGGCAGAGACCCAGTACTTC,CASSAGTGAETQYF
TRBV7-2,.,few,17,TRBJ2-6,TGTGCCAGCAGCTTAACGGACACCCCCTCTGGGGCCAACGTCCTGACTTTC,CASSLTDTPSGANVLTF
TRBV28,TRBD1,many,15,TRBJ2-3,TGTGCCAGCAGTTTAGAGGGACAGGGAACAGATACGCAGTATTTT,CASSLEGQGTDTQYF
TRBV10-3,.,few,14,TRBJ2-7,TGTGCCATCAGTGTAAACGGGGGCCCCTACGAGCAGTACTTC,CAISVNGGPYEQYF
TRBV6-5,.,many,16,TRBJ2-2,TGTGCCAGCAGTTACTCACCCGACGCGAACACCGGGGAGCTGTTTTTT,CASSYSPDANTGELFF
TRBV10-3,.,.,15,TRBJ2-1,TGTGCCACCAGACGACTAGGTTCAAGTCACAATGAGCAGTTCTTC,CATRRLGSSHNEQFF
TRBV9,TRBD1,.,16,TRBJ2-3,TGTGCCAGCAGCAGAGGAGGGGGACAGGGTGCAGATACGCAGTATTTT,CASSRGGGQGADTQYF
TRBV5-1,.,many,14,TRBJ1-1,TGCGCCAGCAGCCGCGGGACTGAGAACACTGAAGCTTTCTTT,CASSRGTENTEAFF